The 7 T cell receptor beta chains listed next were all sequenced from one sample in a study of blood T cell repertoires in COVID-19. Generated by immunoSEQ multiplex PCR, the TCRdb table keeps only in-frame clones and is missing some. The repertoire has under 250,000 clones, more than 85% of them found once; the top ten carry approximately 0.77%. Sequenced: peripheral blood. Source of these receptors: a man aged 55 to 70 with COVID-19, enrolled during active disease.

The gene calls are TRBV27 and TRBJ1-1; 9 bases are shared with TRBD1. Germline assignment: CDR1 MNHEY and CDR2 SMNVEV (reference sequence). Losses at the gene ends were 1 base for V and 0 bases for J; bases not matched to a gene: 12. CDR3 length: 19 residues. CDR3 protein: CASSLFPGQGTKMNTEAFF. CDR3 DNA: TGTGCCAGCAGTTTATTCCCCGGACAGGGGACAAAAATGAACACTGAAGCTTTCTTT.

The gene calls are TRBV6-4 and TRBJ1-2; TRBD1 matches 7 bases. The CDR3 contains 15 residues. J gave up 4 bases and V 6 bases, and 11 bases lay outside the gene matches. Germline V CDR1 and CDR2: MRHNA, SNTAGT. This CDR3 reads CASSPSGTARYGYTF. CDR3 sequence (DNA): TGTGCCAGCAGCCCGTCGGGGACAGCACGCTATGGCTACACCTTC.

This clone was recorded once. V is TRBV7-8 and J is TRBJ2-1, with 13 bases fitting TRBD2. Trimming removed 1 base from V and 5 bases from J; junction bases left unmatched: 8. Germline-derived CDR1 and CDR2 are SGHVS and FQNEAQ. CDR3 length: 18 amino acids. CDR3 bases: TGTGCCAGCAGCTTAGGACGGGGGGGACTAGCGGGGAACAATGAGCAGTTCTTC. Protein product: CASSLGRGGLAGNNEQFF.

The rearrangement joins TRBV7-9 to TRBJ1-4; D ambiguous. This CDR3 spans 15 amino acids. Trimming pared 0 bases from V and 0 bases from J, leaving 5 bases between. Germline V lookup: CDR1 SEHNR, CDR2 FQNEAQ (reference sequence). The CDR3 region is CASSLAETTNEKLFF. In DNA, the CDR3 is TGTGCCAGCAGCTTAGCGGAGACAACTAATGAAAAACTGTTTTTT. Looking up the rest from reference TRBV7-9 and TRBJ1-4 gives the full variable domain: DTGVSQNPRHKITKRGQNVTFRCDPISEHNRLYWYRQTLGQGPEFLTYFQNEAQLEKSRLLSDRFSAERPKGSFSTLEIQRTEQGDSAMYLCASSLAETTNEKLFFGSGTQLSVL.

CDR3 DNA sequence: TGCGCCAGCAGCTTGGGAGGTACCAGCCGAATTTACTCTGGAAACACCATATATTTT. Encoded protein: CASSLGGTSRIYSGNTIYF. J is TRBJ1-3 and V is TRBV5-1; D is uncertain. Trimming cost V 0 bases and J 0 bases, with 19 bases left between them. The CDR3 is 19 amino acids. Germline CDR1 reads SGHRS; CDR2 reads YFSETQ.

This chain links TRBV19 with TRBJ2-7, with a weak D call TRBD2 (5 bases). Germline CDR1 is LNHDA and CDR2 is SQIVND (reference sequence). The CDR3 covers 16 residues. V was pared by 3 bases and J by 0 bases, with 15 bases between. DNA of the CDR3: TGTGCCAGTAGTATGCTTTGGTCGGGGAGCTCCTACGAGCAGTACTTC. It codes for CASSMLWSGSSYEQYF.

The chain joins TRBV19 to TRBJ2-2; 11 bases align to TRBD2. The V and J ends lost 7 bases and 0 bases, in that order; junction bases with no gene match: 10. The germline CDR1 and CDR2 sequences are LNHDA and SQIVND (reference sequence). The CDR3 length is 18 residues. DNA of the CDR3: TGTGCCAGTACTGGGAGGACTAGCGGGCTCCCGAACACCGGGGAGCTGTTTTTT. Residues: CASTGRTSGLPNTGELFF.